This record covers a single TCR beta chain. Antigen: not known. It was with 60 Vbeta and 13 Jbeta primers that the PCR ran. Original handling: Approximately 78 million unique TCR beta chains, about 10 million of them shared, were counted by a later analysis. The repertoire was sequenced with immunoSEQ multiplex PCR; TCRdb's copy has only in-frame clones and lacks some. V, J and clone size derive from that table, while D and trimming were established from the DNA sequence. The table includes about 240,000 clones, about 85% detected once. Germline CDR1 SGHRS, CDR2 YFSETQ. This CDR3 spans 15 amino acids. Trimming removed 5 bases at V and 4 bases at J, with 17 bases between. The data stem from a study of cytomegalovirus exposure and HLA in healthy donors. Study-level results: A few of the chains that were CMV-associated were confirmed in vitro to be specific for CMV antigens. In an earlier analysis, in roughly 580 donors, most V segments appeared productive either ~87% or ~30% of the time.

The source material was PBMCs. The J gene is TRBJ2-3, the V gene TRBV5-1; D is possibly TRBD2 (6 bases). The receptor's source is a girl aged 2-10 years in good health and CMV-seronegative. DNA for the CDR3: TGCGCCAGCAGTTTCGACGGTCGCGGGGCAGATACGCAGTATTTT. Translating it yields CASSFDGRGADTQYF.